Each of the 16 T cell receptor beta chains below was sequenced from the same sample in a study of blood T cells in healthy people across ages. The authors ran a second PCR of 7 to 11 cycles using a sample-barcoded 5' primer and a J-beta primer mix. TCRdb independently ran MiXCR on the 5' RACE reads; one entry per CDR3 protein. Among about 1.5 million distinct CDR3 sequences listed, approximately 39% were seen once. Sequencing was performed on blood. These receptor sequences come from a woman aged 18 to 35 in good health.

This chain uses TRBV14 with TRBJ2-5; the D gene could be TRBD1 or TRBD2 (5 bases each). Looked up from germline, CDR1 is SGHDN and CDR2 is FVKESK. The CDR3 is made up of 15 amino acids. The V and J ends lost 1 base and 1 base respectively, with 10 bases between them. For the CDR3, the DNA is TGTGCCAGCAGCCAAGTGTGGGGGATCCAAGAGACCCAGTACTTC. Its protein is CASSQVWGIQETQYF.

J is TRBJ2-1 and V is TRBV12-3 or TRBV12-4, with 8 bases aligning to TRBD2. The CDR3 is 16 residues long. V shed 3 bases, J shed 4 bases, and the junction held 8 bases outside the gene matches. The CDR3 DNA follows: TGTGCCAGCAGTTTGCAGATTGGACTAGCTTACAATGAGCAGTTCTTC. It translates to CASSLQIGLAYNEQFF.

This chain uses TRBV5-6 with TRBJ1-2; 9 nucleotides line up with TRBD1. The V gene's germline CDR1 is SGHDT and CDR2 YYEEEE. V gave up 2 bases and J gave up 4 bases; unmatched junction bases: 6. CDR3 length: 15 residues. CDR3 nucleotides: TGTGCCAGCAGCTTCCTCACAGGGGGCAGCTATGGCTACACCTTC. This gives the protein CASSFLTGGSYGYTF.

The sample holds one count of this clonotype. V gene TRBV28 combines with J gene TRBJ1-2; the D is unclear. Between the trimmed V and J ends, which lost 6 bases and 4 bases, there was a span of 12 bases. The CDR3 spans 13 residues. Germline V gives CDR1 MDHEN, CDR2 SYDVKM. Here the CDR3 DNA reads TGTGCCAGCAGAAGGACGGGGATCTATGGCTACACCTTC. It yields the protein CASRRTGIYGYTF.

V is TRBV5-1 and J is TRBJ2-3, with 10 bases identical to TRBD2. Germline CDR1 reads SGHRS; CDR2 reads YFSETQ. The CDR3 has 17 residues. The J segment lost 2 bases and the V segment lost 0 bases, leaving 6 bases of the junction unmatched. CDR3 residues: CASSLGSGGPPTDTQYF. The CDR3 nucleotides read TGCGCCAGCAGCTTGGGTAGCGGGGGGCCCCCCACAGATACGCAGTATTTT.

CDR3 loop: CASGGLADNEQFF. CDR3 nucleotides: TGTGCCTCCGGAGGGCTAGCGGACAATGAGCAGTTCTTC. This chain connects TRBV7-2 to TRBJ2-1, with 7 bases fitting TRBD2. This CDR3 has 13 amino acids. The trim removed 11 bases at V and 5 bases at J, leaving 9 bases unmatched. Germline V gives CDR1 SGHTA, CDR2 FQGNSA.

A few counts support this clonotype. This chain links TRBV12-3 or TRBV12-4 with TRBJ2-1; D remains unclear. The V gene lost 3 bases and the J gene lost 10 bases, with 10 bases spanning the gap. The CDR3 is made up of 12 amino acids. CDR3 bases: TGTGCCAGCAGTTTTTTGCTCAGAGAGCAGTTCTTC. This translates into CASSFLLREQFF.

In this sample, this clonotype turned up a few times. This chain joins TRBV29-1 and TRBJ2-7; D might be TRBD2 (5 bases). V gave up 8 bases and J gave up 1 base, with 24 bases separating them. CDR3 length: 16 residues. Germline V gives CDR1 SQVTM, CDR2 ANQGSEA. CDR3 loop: CSTDSRTPYISYEQYF. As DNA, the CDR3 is TGCAGCACGGATTCGCGGACTCCTTATATTTCCTACGAGCAGTACTTC.

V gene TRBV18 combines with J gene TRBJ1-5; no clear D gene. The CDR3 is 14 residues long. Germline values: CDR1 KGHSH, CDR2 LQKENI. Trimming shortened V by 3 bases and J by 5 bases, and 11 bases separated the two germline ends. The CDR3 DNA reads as TGTGCCAGCTCACCTGTGGACGTTGATCAGCCCCAGCATTTT. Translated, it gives CASSPVDVDQPQHF.

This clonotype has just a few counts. The CDR3 DNA reads TGCGCCAGCAGTCCTAATCCTAGGGGGTTCACAGATACGCAGTATTTT. Amino acid sequence: CASSPNPRGFTDTQYF. This chain connects TRBV5-1 to TRBJ2-3, with TRBD1 as a possible D gene (6 bases). Trimming stripped 5 bases from V and 2 bases from J, with 18 bases between. Germline CDR1 SGHRS, CDR2 YFSETQ. This CDR3 comprises 16 residues.

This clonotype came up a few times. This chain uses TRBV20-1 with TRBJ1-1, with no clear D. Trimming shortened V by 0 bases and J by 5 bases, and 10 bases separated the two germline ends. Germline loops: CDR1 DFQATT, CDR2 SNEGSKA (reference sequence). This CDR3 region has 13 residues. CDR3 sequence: CSARETRRTEAFF. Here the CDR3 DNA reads TGCAGTGCTAGAGAAACGCGGCGGACTGAAGCTTTCTTT.

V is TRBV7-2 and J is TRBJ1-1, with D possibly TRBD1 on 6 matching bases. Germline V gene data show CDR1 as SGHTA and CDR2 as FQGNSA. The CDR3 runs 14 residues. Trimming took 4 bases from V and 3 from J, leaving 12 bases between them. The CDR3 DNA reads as TGTGCCAGCAGCTCCCCCGGACAGTACACTGAAGCTTTCTTT. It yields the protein CASSSPGQYTEAFF.

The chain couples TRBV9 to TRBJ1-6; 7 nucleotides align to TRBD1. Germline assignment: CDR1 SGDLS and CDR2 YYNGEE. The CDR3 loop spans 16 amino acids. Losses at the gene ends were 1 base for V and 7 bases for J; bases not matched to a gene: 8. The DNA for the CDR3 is TGTGCCAGCAGCGTATCTCGTGACAGGGTGAATTCACCCCTCCACTTT. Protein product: CASSVSRDRVNSPLHF.

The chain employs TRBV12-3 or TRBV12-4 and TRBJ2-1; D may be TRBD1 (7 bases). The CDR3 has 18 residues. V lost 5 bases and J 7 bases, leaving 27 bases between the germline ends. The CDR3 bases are TGTGCCAGCAGTCATGGACAATCGGTCAGGGGGACTTGGAATGAGCAGTTCTTC. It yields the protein CASSHGQSVRGTWNEQFF.

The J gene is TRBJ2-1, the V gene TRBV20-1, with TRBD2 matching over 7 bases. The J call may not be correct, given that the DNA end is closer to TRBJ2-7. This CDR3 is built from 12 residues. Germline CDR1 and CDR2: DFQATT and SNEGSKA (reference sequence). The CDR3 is CSGGSSYNEQYF. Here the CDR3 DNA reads TGCAGTGGCGGGAGCTCCTACAATGAGCAGTACTTC.

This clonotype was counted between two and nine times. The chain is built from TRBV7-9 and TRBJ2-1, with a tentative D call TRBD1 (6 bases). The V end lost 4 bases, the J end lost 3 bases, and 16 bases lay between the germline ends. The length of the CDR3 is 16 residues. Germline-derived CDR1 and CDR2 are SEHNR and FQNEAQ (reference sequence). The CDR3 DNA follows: TGTGCCAGCAGCTCTTCAGGGGAAGCTAACTACAATGAGCAGTTCTTC. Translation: CASSSSGEANYNEQFF.